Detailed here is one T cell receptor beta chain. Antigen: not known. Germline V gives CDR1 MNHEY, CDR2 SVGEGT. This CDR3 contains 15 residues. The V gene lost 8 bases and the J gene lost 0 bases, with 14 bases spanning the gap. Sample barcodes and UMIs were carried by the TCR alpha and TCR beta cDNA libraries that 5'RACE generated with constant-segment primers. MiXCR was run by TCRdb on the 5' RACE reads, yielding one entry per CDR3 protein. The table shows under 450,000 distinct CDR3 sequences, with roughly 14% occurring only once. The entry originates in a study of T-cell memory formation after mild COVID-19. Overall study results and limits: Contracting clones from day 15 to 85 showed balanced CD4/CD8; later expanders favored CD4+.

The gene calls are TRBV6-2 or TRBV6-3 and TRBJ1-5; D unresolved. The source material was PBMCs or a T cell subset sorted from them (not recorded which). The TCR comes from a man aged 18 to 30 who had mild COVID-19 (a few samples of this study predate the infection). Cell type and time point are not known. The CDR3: CASRTLGDSNQPQHF. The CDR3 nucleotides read TGTGCCAGCCGAACCCTCGGGGATAGCAATCAGCCCCAGCATTTT.